Below, 20 T cell receptor beta chains from the same sample are listed, as sequenced in a study of CD8 T cells in Susac syndrome. Random-hexamer reverse transcription was applied to about 0.5 to 1 ug RNA. TCRdb passed the immunoSEQ multiplex PCR reads through MiXCR, listing each CDR3 protein once. Of 240,000 or so distinct CDR3 sequences in the sample, about 96% are singletons; the top ten hold approximately 0.1%. Source material: CD4+ T cells from PBMCs. All receptors derive from a human donor with Susac syndrome.

The V and J genes are TRBV3-1 and TRBJ1-1; D gene uncertain. Germline V gene data show CDR1 as LGHDT and CDR2 as YNNKEL (reference sequence). CDR3 length: 14 amino acids. V was pared by 0 bases and J by 4 bases, with 9 bases between. The CDR3 loop reads CASSQDPFLTEAFF. The CDR3 region has the DNA TGTGCCAGCAGCCAAGATCCATTTCTCACTGAAGCTTTCTTT.

This chain links TRBV6-5 with TRBJ1-1, with 8 bases identical to TRBD1. Germline lookup yields CDR1 MNHEY and CDR2 SVGAGI. This CDR3 has 19 residues. V was pared by 0 bases and J by 2 bases, with 14 bases of the junction left unmatched. The CDR3 DNA sequence: TGTGCCAGCAGTTACTCGCTCCTGAAACAGGGGGTCCCCAACACTGAAGCTTTCTTT. Protein sequence: CASSYSLLKQGVPNTEAFF.

The chain is built from TRBV2 and TRBJ2-3, with a tentative D call TRBD2 (5 bases). The CDR3 consists of 15 residues. V lost 4 bases and J lost 2, with 13 bases in between. Germline CDR1 is SNHLY and CDR2 is FYNNEI. The CDR3 nucleotides are TGTGCCAGCAGTGGACTATTAAGAATCACAGATACGCAGTATTTT. This codes for CASSGLLRITDTQYF.

This chain uses TRBV29-1 with TRBJ2-3; TRBD2 aligns across 9 bases. The CDR3 covers 15 residues. V lost 4 bases and J lost 0; bases outside the gene matches: 5. CDR1 is SQVTM, CDR2 ANQGSEA, per germline. The CDR3 DNA sequence: TGCAGCGTTGTCGGTCTAGCGGGAAGCACAGATACGCAGTATTTT. Amino acids: CSVVGLAGSTDTQYF.

This chain joins TRBV14 and TRBJ1-1; D may be TRBD1 (5 bases). The CDR3 totals 13 residues. Germline V gives CDR1 SGHDN, CDR2 FVKESK. Between the trimmed V and J ends, which lost 9 bases and 6 bases, there was a span of 17 bases. DNA of the CDR3: TGTGCCAGTTACAGGAGGGGTATACCTGAAGCTTTCTTT. It is translated as CASYRRGIPEAFF.

The CDR3: CAWRDLAGAYEQYF. The CDR3 DNA follows: TGTGCCTGGAGGGATCTAGCGGGAGCCTACGAGCAGTACTTC. The gene calls are TRBV30 and TRBJ2-7, with 10 bases aligning to TRBD2. The CDR3 sequence is 14 residues long. V shed 3 bases and J 2 bases; nucleotides not matched to a gene: 4. Germline assignment: CDR1 GTSNPN and CDR2 SVGIG (reference sequence).

The rearrangement joins TRBV9 to TRBJ2-5; D gene unclear. The CDR3 contains 15 residues. Per the germline V gene, CDR1 is SGDLS and CDR2 is YYNGEE. Trimming shortened V by 3 bases and J by 1 base, and 13 bases separated the two germline ends. CDR3 nucleotide sequence: TGTGCCAGCAGCGCCCTATCGGGCTTCCAAGAGACCCAGTACTTC. It specifies CASSALSGFQETQYF.

CDR3: CASSGGQVEAFF. CDR3 DNA sequence: TGCGCCAGCAGCGGGGGACAGGTTGAAGCTTTCTTT. The V gene is TRBV5-1, the J gene TRBJ1-1, with 8 positions matching TRBD1. This CDR3 has 12 amino acids. V shed 4 bases, J shed 7 bases, and the junction held 3 bases outside the gene matches. CDR1 SGHRS and CDR2 YFSETQ come from the germline V gene.

The chain combines TRBV28 with TRBJ1-1, with 8 bases aligning to TRBD1. CDR3 length equals 12 residues. CDR1 and CDR2 (germline): MDHEN, SYDVKM. The V and J ends lost 7 bases and 4 bases, in that order; junction bases with no gene match: 2. This chain's CDR3 is CASKTGGTEAFF. The CDR3 DNA reads TGTGCCAGCAAAACAGGGGGCACTGAAGCTTTCTTT.

This chain connects TRBV20-1 to TRBJ2-5; D might be TRBD1 (6 bases). From germline, CDR1 is DFQATT and CDR2 SNEGSKA (reference sequence). The V end lost 3 bases, the J end lost 4 bases, and 12 bases lay between the germline ends. The CDR3 totals 13 residues. The CDR3: CSARLTGRETQYF. The CDR3 DNA follows: TGCAGTGCTAGGTTAACAGGGAGAGAGACCCAGTACTTC.

The chain has TRBV14 and TRBJ2-1; TRBD1 aligns across 9 bases. Germline V gives CDR1 SGHDN, CDR2 FVKESK. This CDR3 has 16 residues. The V segment lost 5 bases and the J segment 4 bases; nucleotides outside the gene matches: 9. The CDR3 loop reads CASSARGQGYYNEQFF. The CDR3 nucleotides read TGTGCCAGCAGCGCAAGGGGACAGGGTTATTACAATGAGCAGTTCTTC.

The rearrangement uses TRBV12-3 or TRBV12-4 and TRBJ1-2, with D possibly being TRBD1 (5 bases). V was pared by 8 bases and J by 2 bases, with 9 bases between. This CDR3 contains 12 residues. CDR3 nucleotides: TGTGCCAGCGGGACTGACAACTATGGCTACACCTTC. Translation: CASGTDNYGYTF.

The CDR3 coding sequence is TGCAGTGCTAGGGAGGGGAATTCGAACACTGAAGCTTTCTTT. It is translated as CSAREGNSNTEAFF. The chain joins TRBV20-1 to TRBJ1-1; tentative D call: TRBD1 (5 bases). Trimming shortened V by 3 bases and J by 1 base, and 12 bases separated the two germline ends. CDR3 length: 14 amino acids. CDR1 and CDR2 from the germline V gene are DFQATT and SNEGSKA (reference sequence).

The rearrangement uses TRBV30 and TRBJ1-1, with D possibly matching TRBD1 (6 bases). Trimming removed 1 base at V and 6 bases at J, with 15 bases between. In germline, CDR1 is GTSNPN, CDR2 SVGIG (reference sequence). CDR3 length equals 14 residues. DNA of the CDR3: TGTGCCTGGAGTGCCGGGTGGGGGGCCTCTGAAGCTTTCTTT. Residues: CAWSAGWGASEAFF.

The chain joins TRBV5-4 to TRBJ2-2; D is unresolved. The V gene's germline CDR1 is SGHNT and CDR2 YYREEE (reference sequence). This CDR3 spans 13 amino acids. V lost 0 bases to trimming and J lost 4 bases, with 4 bases between them. The CDR3 protein is CASSLEATGELFF. The DNA of the CDR3 is TGTGCCAGCAGCTTGGAAGCCACCGGGGAGCTGTTTTTT.

V gene TRBV9 combines with J gene TRBJ1-1; a possible D gene is TRBD1 (5 bases). V dropped 0 bases and J dropped 7 bases, with 10 bases sitting between them. The germline gives CDR1 SGDLS, CDR2 YYNGEE. The CDR3 totals 13 residues. The chain's CDR3 is CASSVDRRGEAFF. The CDR3, as DNA: TGTGCCAGCAGCGTAGACCGAAGGGGTGAAGCTTTCTTT.

J is TRBJ1-5 and V is TRBV2; unclear D gene. The CDR3 is 13 residues long. V was trimmed by 8 bases and J by 3 bases, leaving 11 bases between them. Germline CDR1 is SNHLY and CDR2 is FYNNEI. CDR3 sequence: CASGWQLNQPQHF. CDR3 DNA: TGTGCCAGCGGTTGGCAGCTCAATCAGCCCCAGCATTTT.

The rearrangement links TRBV4-1 to TRBJ1-1; 7 bases line up with TRBD1. The J segment lost 7 bases and the V segment lost 3 bases, leaving 14 bases of the junction unmatched. Germline V lookup: CDR1 MGHRA, CDR2 YSYEKL. The CDR3 length is 16 residues. The CDR3 spells CASSHAPDRPSGEAFF. CDR3 sequence (DNA): TGCGCCAGCAGCCACGCTCCGGACAGGCCGTCGGGTGAAGCTTTCTTT.

The CDR3 loop is CASDGETQYF. The CDR3, as DNA: TGTGCCAGCGATGGGGAGACCCAGTACTTC. The genes are TRBV25-1 and TRBJ2-5; no clear D. Germline V gene lookup returns CDR1 MGHDK and CDR2 SYGVNS. The CDR3 has 10 amino acids. The ends were cut back, 8 bases at V and 5 bases at J, with 6 bases in the middle. The full variable domain, in which reference TRBV25-1 and TRBJ2-5 provide the parts outside the CDR3, is EADIYQTPRYLVIGTGKKITLECSQTMGHDKMYWYQQDPGMELHLIHYSYGVNSTEKGDLSSESTVSRIRTEHFPLTLESARPSHTSQYLCASDGETQYFGPGTRLLVL.

This rearrangement joins TRBV5-1 to TRBJ2-5; no reliable D call. The CDR3 is 11 residues long. Trimming cost V 1 base and J 13 bases, with 11 bases left between them. The germline gives CDR1 SGHRS, CDR2 YFSETQ. CDR3 amino acids: CASSLTGPRYF. The CDR3 nucleotides read TGCGCCAGCAGCTTGACGGGCCCAAGGTACTTC.